These 20 T cell receptor beta chains share one sample of origin, sequenced in a study of patients and donors after allogeneic stem cell transplantation. TCRdb redid the calling of the RT-PCR reads with MiXCR, one entry per CDR3 protein. Of about a million distinct CDR3 sequences listed, roughly 17% were seen once; the top ten hold around 5.5%. Sequencing was carried out using blood, either unsorted or a sorted T cell fraction (not recorded which). The receptors come from a human donor who was either an allogeneic HSCT recipient or a stem cell or donor lymphocyte infusion donor (not recorded which). It is not recorded whose cells these are; they may come from a transplant donor.

The V and J genes are TRBV7-8 and TRBJ1-2; 9 nucleotides agree with TRBD1. V shed 0 bases and J 5 bases; nucleotides not matched to a gene: 4. Germline V lookup: CDR1 SGHVS, CDR2 FQNEAQ. This CDR3 contains 15 residues. DNA of the CDR3: TGTGCCAGCAGCTTAGCCTGGGACAGGGAATATGGCTACACCTTC. Amino acid sequence: CASSLAWDREYGYTF.

This clonotype appeared a few times. The V call is TRBV12-3 or TRBV12-4, the J call TRBJ1-4; 7 positions match TRBD1. CDR3 length equals 15 residues. The V and J ends lost 5 bases and 7 bases, in that order; junction bases with no gene match: 10. This CDR3 is CASSTTDRMGEKLFF. DNA of the CDR3: TGTGCCAGCAGTACAACGGACAGGATGGGTGAAAAACTGTTTTTT.

The chain has TRBV7-9 and TRBJ2-3, with D perhaps matching TRBD2 (5 bases). Deletions cut 0 bases from V and 1 base from J, with 11 bases between. The CDR3 sequence is 16 residues long. Germline V gene lookup returns CDR1 SEHNR and CDR2 FQNEAQ (reference sequence). The CDR3 coding sequence is TGTGCCAGCAGCTTAGCCCTAGTCGGGGGCACAGATACGCAGTATTTT. This encodes CASSLALVGGTDTQYF.

About this clonotype: Relative to the germline gene, one junction end is altered; a read error may explain this. The rearrangement joins TRBV11-2 to TRBJ2-1, with D perhaps being TRBD1 or TRBD2 (6 bases each). The germline CDR1 and CDR2 sequences are SGHAT and FQNNGV. The length of the CDR3 is 12 residues. The CDR3 region has the DNA TGTGCCAGCACCTTAGGGGGAGGAGAGCAGTTCTTC. This codes for CASTLGGGEQFF.

This clonotype came up a few times. The genes are TRBV20-1 and TRBJ1-2; 8 bases fit TRBD1. CDR3 length equals 15 residues. V shed 0 bases, J shed 8 bases, and the junction held 11 bases outside the gene matches. The germline CDR1 and CDR2 sequences are DFQATT and SNEGSKA (reference sequence). CDR3 residues: CSARDFRTGPEGYTF. The CDR3, as DNA: TGCAGTGCTAGAGATTTCCGGACAGGGCCGGAGGGCTACACCTTC.

The V call is TRBV9, the J call TRBJ2-5; no reliable D call. The CDR3 is 13 residues long. Germline loops: CDR1 SGDLS, CDR2 YYNGEE. Trimming took 3 bases from V and 4 from J, leaving 10 bases between them. This CDR3 reads CASSDGNIETQYF. The CDR3 DNA follows: TGTGCCAGCAGCGATGGGAACATAGAGACCCAGTACTTC.

This clonotype was detected only a few times. CDR3 in DNA: TGTGCCAGCTCACCACCGGTGGCGGGAGGGAACAATGAGCAGTTCTTC. Encoded protein: CASSPPVAGGNNEQFF. The chain has TRBV18 and TRBJ2-1; 9 bases align to TRBD2. The CDR3 runs 16 residues. V was pared by 0 bases and J by 5 bases, with 5 bases of the junction left unmatched. The germline gives CDR1 KGHSH, CDR2 LQKENI.

This clonotype was counted between two and nine times. This chain links TRBV11-2 with TRBJ2-3, with TRBD1 identical over 10 bases. After removal of 5 bases from V and 4 bases from J, the junction contained 9 bases not matched to a gene. The CDR3 is made up of 16 amino acids. The germline V gene has CDR1 SGHAT and CDR2 FQNNGV. The CDR3 reads CASSPRRDRGPDTQYF. In nucleotides, the CDR3 is TGTGCCAGCAGCCCCCGACGGGACAGGGGTCCAGATACGCAGTATTTT.

The chain carries TRBV20-1 and TRBJ2-1; D ambiguous. The CDR3 contains 15 residues. Trimming cost V 0 bases and J 5 bases, with 14 bases left between them. CDR1 DFQATT and CDR2 SNEGSKA come from the germline V gene (reference sequence). Here the CDR3 DNA reads TGCAGTGCTAGAGATATAGGAGTTTCTCACAATGAGCAGTTCTTC. Encoded protein: CSARDIGVSHNEQFF.

This clonotype was seen more than once but under ten times. The chain employs TRBV4-2 and TRBJ1-1; 7 bases are shared with TRBD1. Germline CDR1 reads LGHNA; CDR2 reads YNFKEQ. Trimming took 0 bases from V and 1 from J; bases not matched to a gene: 8. CDR3 length equals 17 residues. The CDR3 DNA follows: TGTGCCAGCAGCCAAGAGTCGACAGGGAGCAGGAACACTGAAGCTTTCTTT. Amino acid sequence: CASSQESTGSRNTEAFF.

The chain is built from TRBV7-9 and TRBJ2-5; D possibly corresponds to TRBD2 (6 bases). V was pared by 1 base and J by 5 bases, with 11 bases between. Germline assignment: CDR1 SEHNR and CDR2 FQNEAQ (reference sequence). This CDR3 contains 14 residues. As DNA, the CDR3 is TGTGCCAGCAGCTTAGTGGACTACGGCGAGACCCAGTACTTC. Its protein is CASSLVDYGETQYF.

In its sample, this clonotype was seen a few times. The rearrangement links TRBV29-1 to TRBJ1-1; no clear D gene. The CDR3 extends over 13 amino acids. The V gene's germline CDR1 is SQVTM and CDR2 ANQGSEA. The V and J ends lost 7 bases and 3 bases respectively, with 15 bases between them. The CDR3 loop reads CSASSGWYTEAFF. The CDR3 bases are TGCAGCGCTTCGTCTGGGTGGTACACTGAAGCTTTCTTT.

This clonotype came up a few times. The J gene is TRBJ2-7, the V gene TRBV9; a weak D match, TRBD2 (6 bases). The CDR3 contains 13 residues. Germline CDR1 is SGDLS and CDR2 is YYNGEE. Trimming took 2 bases from V and 6 from J, leaving 12 bases between them. The CDR3 protein is CASSVTSRSEQYF. CDR3 bases: TGTGCCAGCAGCGTTACTAGCAGGAGCGAGCAGTACTTC.

The chain recombines TRBV24-1 with TRBJ1-5, with 7 bases fitting TRBD1. Germline V lookup: CDR1 KGHDR, CDR2 SFDVKD. The V gene end was trimmed by 2 bases and the J gene end by 0 bases; junction bases not matched to a gene: 3. The CDR3 is 16 residues long. CDR3 amino acids: CATSDSGTVSNQPQHF. The CDR3 DNA follows: TGTGCCACCAGTGATTCTGGGACAGTTAGCAATCAGCCCCAGCATTTT.

CDR3 sequence (DNA): TGTGCCAGCAGCCGACTACAGGGCTACAATGAGCAGTTCTTC. Translated, it gives CASSRLQGYNEQFF. The V and J genes are TRBV7-9 and TRBJ2-1, with D possibly being TRBD1 (6 bases). V was cut by 5 bases and J by 3 bases, with 11 bases left in between. Germline values: CDR1 SEHNR, CDR2 FQNEAQ (reference sequence). The CDR3 has 14 amino acids.

This clonotype has ten or more counts. The V and J genes are TRBV4-2 and TRBJ1-1, with D perhaps TRBD1 (5 bases). The V end was cut by 4 bases, the J end by 4 bases, with 13 bases between. Per germline, CDR1 LGHNA and CDR2 YNFKEQ. The CDR3 consists of 14 residues. This CDR3 is CASSPLPGGTEAFF. The CDR3 nucleotides are TGTGCCAGCAGCCCGCTTCCGGGGGGCACTGAAGCTTTCTTT.

The chain carries TRBV24-1 and TRBJ1-1; tentative D call: TRBD1 (5 bases). The CDR3 has 14 residues. Germline loops: CDR1 KGHDR, CDR2 SFDVKD. Trimming took off 9 bases at V and 3 bases at J, with 16 bases between the two ends. The DNA of the CDR3 is TGTGCCACCTCTCCAAGTTGGGGGGACACTGAAGCTTTCTTT. Translated: CATSPSWGDTEAFF.

This clonotype has more than one count but fewer than ten. The V and J genes are TRBV5-6 and TRBJ2-2; D is possibly TRBD1 (5 bases). The CDR3 is 14 amino acids. Trimming left V 4 bases short and J 2 bases short, with 9 bases between. CDR1 is SGHDT, CDR2 YYEEEE, per germline. The CDR3 region is CASSPDINTGELFF. CDR3 coding DNA: TGTGCCAGCAGCCCGGACATAAACACCGGGGAGCTGTTTTTT.

This clonotype was found a few times. V is TRBV7-2 and J is TRBJ1-6; D unclear. The CDR3 extends over 15 amino acids. Germline V gene lookup returns CDR1 SGHTA and CDR2 FQGNSA. Trimming left V 5 bases short and J 6 bases short, with 14 bases between. The CDR3 nucleotides read TGTGCCAGCAGCCCGGGCGGCAGATCTAATTCACCCCTCCACTTT. It is translated as CASSPGGRSNSPLHF.

The chain links TRBV14 to TRBJ2-7; D perhaps matches TRBD2 (5 bases). V was trimmed by 2 bases and J by 2 bases, leaving 7 bases between them. Germline-derived CDR1 and CDR2 are SGHDN and FVKESK. This CDR3 has 13 amino acids. CDR3 sequence reads: CASSQTTTYEQYF. As DNA, the CDR3 is TGTGCCAGCAGCCAAACGACTACCTACGAGCAGTACTTC.